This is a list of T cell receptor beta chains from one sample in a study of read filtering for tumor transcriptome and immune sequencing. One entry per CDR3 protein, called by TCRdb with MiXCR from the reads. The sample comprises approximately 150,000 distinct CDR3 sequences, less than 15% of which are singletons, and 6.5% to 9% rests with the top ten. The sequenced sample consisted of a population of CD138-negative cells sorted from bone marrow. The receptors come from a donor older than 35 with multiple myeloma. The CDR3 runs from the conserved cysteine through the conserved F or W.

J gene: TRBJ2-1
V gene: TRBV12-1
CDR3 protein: CASSPRQGVTNEQFF

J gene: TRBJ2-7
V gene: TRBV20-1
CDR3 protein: CSASGLASTYEQYF

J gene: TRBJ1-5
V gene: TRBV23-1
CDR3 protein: CASSQSKLRGNQPQHF

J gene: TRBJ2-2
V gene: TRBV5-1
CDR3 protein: CASTQEWTGELFF

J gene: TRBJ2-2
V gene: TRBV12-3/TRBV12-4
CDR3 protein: CASGKEGPGELFF

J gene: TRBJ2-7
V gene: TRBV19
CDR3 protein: CASSQATSGRVEQYF

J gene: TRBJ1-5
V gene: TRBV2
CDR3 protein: CASSEAGGPIARPQHF

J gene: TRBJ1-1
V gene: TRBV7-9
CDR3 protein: CASSLAKTGF

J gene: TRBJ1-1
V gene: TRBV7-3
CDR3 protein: CASSLKGRHGDTEAFF

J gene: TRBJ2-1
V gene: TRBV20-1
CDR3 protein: CSARGIPGLSSSYNEQFF

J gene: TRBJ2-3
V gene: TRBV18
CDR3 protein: CASSPLRRDTQYF

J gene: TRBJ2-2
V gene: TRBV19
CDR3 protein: CASSSPRRGRSTGELFF

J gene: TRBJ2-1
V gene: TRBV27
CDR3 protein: CASSSLNHGGPHNEQFF

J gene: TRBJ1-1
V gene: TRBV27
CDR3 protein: CASNPQGGRTEAFF

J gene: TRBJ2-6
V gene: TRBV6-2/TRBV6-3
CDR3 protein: CASSRAGGVPGANVLAF

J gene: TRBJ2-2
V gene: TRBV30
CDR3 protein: CAWSERTSGITNTGELFF

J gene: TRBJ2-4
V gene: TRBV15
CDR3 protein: CATSRVNIAKNIQYF

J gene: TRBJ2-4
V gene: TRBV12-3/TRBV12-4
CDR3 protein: CASSYSLDLENIQYF

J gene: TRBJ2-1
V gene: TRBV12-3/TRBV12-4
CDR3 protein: CASGPAGGYNEQFF

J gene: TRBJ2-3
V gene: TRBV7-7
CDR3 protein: CASNVAEMTDTQYF

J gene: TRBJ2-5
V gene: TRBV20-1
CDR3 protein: CSAKRTETQYF

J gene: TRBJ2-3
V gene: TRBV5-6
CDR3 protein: CASSQVDRTQYF

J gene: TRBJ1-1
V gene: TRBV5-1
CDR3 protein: CASRDGWGKAFF

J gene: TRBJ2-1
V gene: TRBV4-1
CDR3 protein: CASSQVTSGYAEQFF

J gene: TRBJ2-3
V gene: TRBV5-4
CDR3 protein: CASSPGLAGGDTQYF

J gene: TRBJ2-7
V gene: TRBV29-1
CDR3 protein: CSGTSGSYGQYF

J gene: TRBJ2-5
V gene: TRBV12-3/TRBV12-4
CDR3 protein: CASSRGLSETQYF

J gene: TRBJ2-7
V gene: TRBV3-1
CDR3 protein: CASSPLAGVYEQYF

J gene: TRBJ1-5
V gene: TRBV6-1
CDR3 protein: CASRGQYSNQPQHF